A selection of T cell receptor beta chains follows, all from one sample in a study of technical replicates of blood from a handful of donors. The method was immunoSEQ multiplex PCR; TCRdb's version includes in-frame clones alone and lacks a portion of them. Of more than 65,000 clones in the sample, 93% were seen once. The material sequenced was T cells isolated from PBMCs. These receptors all come from a human donor in good health. Each CDR3 is given without its conserved first and last residue.

TRBJ1-2	11	TRBV6-4	ASRTGVGYGYT
TRBJ2-3	13	TRBV6-5	ASSRRDSPTDTQY
TRBJ1-5	11	TRBV9	ASSVEGVQPQH
TRBJ1-3	16	TRBV6-1	ASSETFGAGASGNTIY
TRBJ1-1	12	TRBV4-2	ASSQEAGNTEAF
TRBJ1-4	18	TRBV7-3	ASSCKKRDRVSWDNEKLF
TRBJ1-5	12	TRBV2	ASSGMGPSQPQH
TRBJ2-1	13	TRBV7-6	ASSQGLAEGNEQF
TRBJ2-7	15	TRBV11-3	ASGPRRQFRSPYEQY
TRBJ2-2	14	TRBV15	ATSTRLAGDTGELF
TRBJ2-1	11	TRBV30	AWTRWDRGEQF
TRBJ2-1	13	TRBV19	ASSMGQQPYNEQF
TRBJ2-6	11	TRBV10-2	ASDRAGANVLT
TRBJ2-7	15	TRBV9	ASSVEEREGLWGEQY
TRBJ1-3	14	TRBV10-3	AISPGQGFSGNTIY
TRBJ2-7	12	TRBV14	ASSLTSGTYEQY
TRBJ2-1	13	TRBV11-3	ASSLEGSSYNEQF
TRBJ1-1	15	TRBV19	ASNLVTGGSVYTEAF
TRBJ2-7	14	TRBV6-6	AIRAPTGTGVYEQY
TRBJ2-7	12	TRBV6-5	ASSYNEGLSEQY
TRBJ2-1	13	TRBV4-1	ASSLRTGLYNEQF
TRBJ2-5	12	TRBV7-9	ASSEGHYGETQY
TRBJ1-1	10	TRBV11-2	ASSSVGIKAF
TRBJ2-5	14	TRBV9	ASSVTFGQNQETQY
TRBJ1-2	13	TRBV11-2	ASSPSGGLNYGYT
TRBJ2-7	11	TRBV19	ASSILQGHEQY
TRBJ1-1	11	TRBV18	ASSPGQSTEAF
TRBJ2-7	14	TRBV27	VSRDIGGSYSYEQY
TRBJ1-5	10	TRBV30	AFRQNNQPQH
TRBJ2-1	12	TRBV28	ASSPLTGRDEQF
TRBJ1-1	11	TRBV19	ASSTGVNTEAF
TRBJ2-7	10	TRBV19	ATRDTPYEQY
TRBJ2-2	9	TRBV7-8	ASSLSGELF
TRBJ2-1	12	TRBV7-9	ASSLDRGYNEQF
TRBJ1-1	11	TRBV10-3	AILQQMNTEAF
TRBJ1-4	13	TRBV7-2	ASSLAGGLNEKLF
TRBJ2-1	10	TRBV10-3	AISEPPNEQF
TRBJ2-5	14	TRBV9	ASSLQPTGLQETQY
TRBJ2-1	13	TRBV10-2	ASSEPRTSRNEQF
TRBJ1-1	9	TRBV20-1	SVRGNTEAF
TRBJ2-7	13	TRBV16	ASSPLGQGNHEQY
TRBJ2-7	10	TRBV29-1	SVVTGANEQY
TRBJ2-6	13	TRBV18	ASSPTGAGANVLT
TRBJ1-3	13	TRBV15	ATSREGTFGNTIY
TRBJ2-7	13	TRBV6-1	ASSEFPGQSYEQY
TRBJ2-5	12	TRBV9	ASSVGTSKETQY
TRBJ1-1	12	TRBV2	ASSITGGSAEAF
TRBJ2-1	10	TRBV6-6	ASSYSGRGQF
TRBJ2-7	14	TRBV4-3	ASSQDQGQGIHEQY
TRBJ2-3	11	TRBV30	AWDYYTDPTQY
TRBJ2-4	13	TRBV4-1	ASSRLSVAKNIQY
TRBJ1-5	13	TRBV4-1	ASSQAGTGGQPQH
TRBJ2-3	15	TRBV27	ASSSFIAGGITDTQY
TRBJ2-7	12	TRBV19	ASSITPIPYEQY
TRBJ2-1	12	TRBV28	ASSFRLGGHEQF